This T cell receptor beta chain was profiled in a study of blood T cell repertoires in COVID-19. Across the whole study: Spain, Italy and the United States supplied samples that represented acute and convalescent COVID-19. The cDNA or gDNA used as material had been derived from T cells, B-cell-depleted T cells, or PBMCs.

In the authors' workflow: How many nucleated cells were present was estimated from reference gene primer amplification. TCRdb's copy holds only in-frame clones and misses some; the assay was immunoSEQ multiplex PCR. The V and J calls and clone size are taken from that table; D and trimming were inferred from the DNA. The sample consists of about 420,000 clones, about 90% of them appearing once. The Seattle site enrolled patients during active infection and followed them longitudinally. Trimming pared 3 bases from V and 2 bases from J, leaving 15 bases between. This CDR3 contains 15 residues. Germline CDR1 and CDR2: DFQATT and SNEGSKA (reference sequence).

This TCR derives from a man aged 18 to 30 with COVID-19, enrolled during active disease. This chain joins TRBV20-1 and TRBJ2-3; tentatively, D is TRBD2 (5 bases). What was sequenced was peripheral blood. The CDR3 loop is CSASPPSYDTDTQYF. Here the CDR3 DNA reads TGCAGTGCTAGTCCCCCTAGCTATGACACAGATACGCAGTATTTT.